Listed here is a single T cell receptor beta chain. This CDR3 comprises 15 residues. The V segment lost 5 bases and the J segment 8 bases; nucleotides outside the gene matches: 13. Per the germline V gene, CDR1 is SGHDN and CDR2 is FVKESK. This entry comes from a study of control samples from healthy donors and cancer patients. Only in-frame clones appear in the TCRdb table, and some are missing; sequencing was by immunoSEQ multiplex PCR. The repertoire holds 100,000 to 110,000 clones, with less than 90% as singletons. The TCR comes from a woman aged 45-59 years in good health. Sequencing was performed on blood. This chain joins TRBV14 and TRBJ2-7; TRBD1 matches at 9 bases. CDR3 sequence reads: CASSKVSGTGSKQYF. CDR3 nucleotides: TGTGCCAGCAGCAAGGTATCCGGGACAGGGAGTAAGCAGTACTTC.